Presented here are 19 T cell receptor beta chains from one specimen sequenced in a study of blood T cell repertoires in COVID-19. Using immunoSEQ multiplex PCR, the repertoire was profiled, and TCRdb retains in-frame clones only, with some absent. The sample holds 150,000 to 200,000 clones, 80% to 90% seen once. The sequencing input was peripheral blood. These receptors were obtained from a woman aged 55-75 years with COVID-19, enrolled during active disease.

This CDR3 reads CASSLSYRARNTEAFF. The DNA of the CDR3 is TGTGCCAGCAGTTTATCTTACAGGGCTCGGAACACTGAAGCTTTCTTT. The V call is TRBV27, the J call TRBJ1-1; a weak D match, TRBD1 (6 bases). The CDR3 length is 16 residues. Trimming took 0 bases from V and 1 from J, leaving 12 bases between them. Germline CDR1 is MNHEY and CDR2 is SMNVEV (reference sequence).

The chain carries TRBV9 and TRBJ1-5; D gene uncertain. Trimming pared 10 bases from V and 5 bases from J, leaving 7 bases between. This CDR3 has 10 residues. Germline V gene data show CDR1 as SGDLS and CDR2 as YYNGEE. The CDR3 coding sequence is TGTGCCGCGCATTATCAGCCCCAGCATTTT. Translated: CAAHYQPQHF. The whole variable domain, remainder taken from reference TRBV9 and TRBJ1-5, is DSGVTQTPKHLITATGQRVTLRCSPRSGDLSVYWYQQSLDQGLQFLIQYYNGEERAKGNILERFSAQQFPDLHSELNLSSLELGDSALYFCAAHYQPQHFGDGTRLSIL.

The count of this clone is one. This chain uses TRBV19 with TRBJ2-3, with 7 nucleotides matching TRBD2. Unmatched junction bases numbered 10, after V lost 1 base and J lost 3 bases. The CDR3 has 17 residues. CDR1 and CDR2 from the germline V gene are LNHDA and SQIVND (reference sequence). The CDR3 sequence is CASSIAGRVGSTDTQYF. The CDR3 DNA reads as TGTGCCAGTAGTATAGCGGGGAGGGTTGGATCTACAGATACGCAGTATTTT.

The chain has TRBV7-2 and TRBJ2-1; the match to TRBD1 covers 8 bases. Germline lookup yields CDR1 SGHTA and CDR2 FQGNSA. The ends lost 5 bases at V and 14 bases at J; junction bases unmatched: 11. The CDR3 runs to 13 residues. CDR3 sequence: CASSQQGAWGKFF. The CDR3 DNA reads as TGTGCCAGCAGCCAGCAGGGGGCCTGGGGAAAGTTCTTC.

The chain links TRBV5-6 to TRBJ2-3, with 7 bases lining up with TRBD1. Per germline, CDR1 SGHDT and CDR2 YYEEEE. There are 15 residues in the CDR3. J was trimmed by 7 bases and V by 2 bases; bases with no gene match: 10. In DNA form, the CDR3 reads TGTGCCAGCAGCTTAACCGGGACAGCGAGACATACGCAGTATTTT. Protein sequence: CASSLTGTARHTQYF. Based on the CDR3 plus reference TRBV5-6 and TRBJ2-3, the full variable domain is DAGVTQSPTHLIKTRGQQVTLRCSPKSGHDTVSWYQQALGQGPQFIFQYYEEEERQRGNFPDRFSGHQFPNYSSELNVNALLLGDSALYLCASSLTGTARHTQYFGPGTRLTVL.

As DNA, the CDR3 is TGTGCTAGTGGTTTGACTAGCGGGAGTTACAATGAGCAGTTCTTC. Translation: CASGLTSGSYNEQFF. The chain employs TRBV12-5 and TRBJ2-1; 11 nucleotides match TRBD2. J lost 4 bases, V lost 2 bases, and 1 base had no gene match. CDR3 length: 15 amino acids. Germline V gives CDR1 LGHNT, CDR2 FRNRAP. The complete variable domain, with remaining parts taken from reference TRBV12-5 and TRBJ2-1, reads DARVTQTPRHKVTEMGQEVTMRCQPILGHNTVFWYRQTMMQGLELLAYFRNRAPLDDSGMPKDRFSAEMPDATLATLKIQPSEPRDSAVYFCASGLTSGSYNEQFFGPGTRLTVL.

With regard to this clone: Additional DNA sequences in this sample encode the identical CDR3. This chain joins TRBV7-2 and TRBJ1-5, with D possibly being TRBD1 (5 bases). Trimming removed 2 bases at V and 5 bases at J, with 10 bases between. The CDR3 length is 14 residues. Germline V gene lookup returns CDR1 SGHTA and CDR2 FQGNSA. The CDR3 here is CASSLTGGHQPQHF. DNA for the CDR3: TGTGCCAGCAGCTTAACGGGGGGTCATCAGCCCCAGCATTTT.

CDR3 residues: CATSRGGQRQNYGYTF. The DNA of the CDR3 is TGTGCCACCAGCAGAGGGGGACAGCGCCAAAACTATGGCTACACCTTC. The rearrangement uses TRBV15 and TRBJ1-2; 7 positions match TRBD1. In germline, CDR1 is LNHNV, CDR2 YYDKDF (reference sequence). Unmatched junction bases numbered 7, after V lost 1 base and J lost 2 bases. CDR3 length equals 16 residues.

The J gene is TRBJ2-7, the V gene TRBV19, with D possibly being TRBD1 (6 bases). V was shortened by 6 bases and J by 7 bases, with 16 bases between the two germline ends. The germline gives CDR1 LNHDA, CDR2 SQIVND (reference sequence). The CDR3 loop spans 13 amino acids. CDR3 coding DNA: TGTGCCAGTAGGATGGGGACACCCGGTGAGCAGTACTTC. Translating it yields CASRMGTPGEQYF.

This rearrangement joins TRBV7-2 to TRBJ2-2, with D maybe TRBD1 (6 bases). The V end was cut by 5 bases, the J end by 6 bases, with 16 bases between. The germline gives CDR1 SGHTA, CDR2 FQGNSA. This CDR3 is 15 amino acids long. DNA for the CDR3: TGTGCCAGCAGCATATCCCGAGGGGGATCCGGGGAGCTGTTTTTT. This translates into CASSISRGGSGELFF.

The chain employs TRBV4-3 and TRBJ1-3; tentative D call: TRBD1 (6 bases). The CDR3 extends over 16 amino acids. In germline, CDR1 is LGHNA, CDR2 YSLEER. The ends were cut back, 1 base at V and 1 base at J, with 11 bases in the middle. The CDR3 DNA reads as TGCGCCAGCAGCCAAGTCTTACAGGGTTCTGGAAACACCATATATTTT. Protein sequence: CASSQVLQGSGNTIYF.

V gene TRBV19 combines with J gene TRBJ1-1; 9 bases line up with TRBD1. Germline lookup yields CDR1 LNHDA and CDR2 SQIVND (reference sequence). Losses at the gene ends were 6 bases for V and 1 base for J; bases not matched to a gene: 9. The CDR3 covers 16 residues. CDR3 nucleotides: TGTGCCAGTAGCCGGACAGGGGCCCTCAAGAACACTGAAGCTTTCTTT. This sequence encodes CASSRTGALKNTEAFF.

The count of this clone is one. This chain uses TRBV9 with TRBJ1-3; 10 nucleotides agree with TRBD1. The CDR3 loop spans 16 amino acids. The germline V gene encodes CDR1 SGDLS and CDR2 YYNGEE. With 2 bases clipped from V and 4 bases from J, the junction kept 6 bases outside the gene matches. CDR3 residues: CASSVADRGLGNTIYF. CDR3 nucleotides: TGTGCCAGCAGCGTCGCTGACAGGGGGCTGGGAAACACCATATATTTT.

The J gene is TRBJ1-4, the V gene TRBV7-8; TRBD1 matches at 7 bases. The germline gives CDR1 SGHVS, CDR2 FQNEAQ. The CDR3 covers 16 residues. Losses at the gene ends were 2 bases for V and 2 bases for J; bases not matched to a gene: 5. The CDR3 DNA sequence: TGTGCCAGCAGCTTACGGGCGACAGGGACTAATGAAAAACTGTTTTTT. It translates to CASSLRATGTNEKLFF.

CDR3 sequence: CASSQEAGLAGGYEQYF. In DNA, the CDR3 is TGCGCCAGCAGCCAAGAGGCTGGACTAGCGGGAGGTTACGAGCAGTACTTC. The V and J genes are TRBV4-3 and TRBJ2-7, with 14 bases that match TRBD2. J was trimmed by 4 bases and V by 0 bases; bases with no gene match: 5. This CDR3 contains 17 residues. CDR1 and CDR2 (germline): LGHNA, YSLEER.

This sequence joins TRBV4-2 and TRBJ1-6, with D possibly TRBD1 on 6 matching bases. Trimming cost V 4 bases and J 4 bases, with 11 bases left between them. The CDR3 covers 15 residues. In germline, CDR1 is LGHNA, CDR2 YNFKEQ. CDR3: CASSRETGYNSPLHF. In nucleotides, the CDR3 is TGTGCCAGCAGCCGAGAGACAGGTTATAATTCACCCCTCCACTTT.

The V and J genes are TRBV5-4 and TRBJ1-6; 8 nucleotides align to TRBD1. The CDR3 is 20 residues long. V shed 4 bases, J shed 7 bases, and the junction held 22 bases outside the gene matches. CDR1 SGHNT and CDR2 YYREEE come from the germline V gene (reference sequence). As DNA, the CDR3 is TGTGCCAGCAGCCGTAATAGGGACAGGTCTTCCTCGACACTAAATTCACCCCTCCACTTT. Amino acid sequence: CASSRNRDRSSSTLNSPLHF.

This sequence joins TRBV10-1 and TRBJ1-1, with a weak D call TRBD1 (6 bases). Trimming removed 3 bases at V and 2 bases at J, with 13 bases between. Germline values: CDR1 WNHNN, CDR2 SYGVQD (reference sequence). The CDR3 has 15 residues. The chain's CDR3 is CASSEQRGTNTEAFF. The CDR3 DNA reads TGCGCCAGCAGTGAACAAAGGGGGACAAACACTGAAGCTTTCTTT.

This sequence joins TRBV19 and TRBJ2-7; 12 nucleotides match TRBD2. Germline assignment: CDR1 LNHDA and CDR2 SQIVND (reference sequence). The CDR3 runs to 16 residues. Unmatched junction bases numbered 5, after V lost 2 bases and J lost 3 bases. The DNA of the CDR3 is TGTGCCAGTAGTATACCCGGACTAGCGGGACTCTACGAGCAGTACTTC. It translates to CASSIPGLAGLYEQYF.